What follows are 9 T cell receptor beta chains derived from one specimen sequenced in a study of shared T cell receptors in the human thymus. The protocol was immunoSEQ multiplex PCR, while the TCRdb copy is restricted to in-frame clones and leaves out a portion. The sample lists hundreds of thousands of clones; roughly 90% were seen once. This same sample was also taken into another study, of human thymus T cells.

Sequencing was performed on thymocytes. These receptors originate from a boy in the first two years of life with a congenital heart defect.

The chain couples TRBV12-5 to TRBJ2-5; TRBD1 is a possible D gene (6 bases). The CDR3 is 17 residues long. The ends were cut back, 0 bases at V and 1 base at J, with 15 bases in the middle. Germline V CDR1 and CDR2: LGHNT, FRNRAP. The CDR3 is CASGLVPDRRGQETQYF. The CDR3 region has the DNA TGTGCTAGTGGTTTGGTACCGGACAGAAGGGGCCAAGAGACCCAGTACTTC.

V usage is TRBV11-2 and J usage is TRBJ1-2; perhaps TRBD1 as D (5 bases). CDR1 and CDR2 (germline): SGHAT, FQNNGV. The CDR3 length is 14 residues. Trimming stripped 1 base from V and 6 bases from J, with 12 bases between. This chain's CDR3 is CASSLVGQGHGYTF. The CDR3 nucleotides read TGTGCCAGCAGCTTAGTCGGGCAGGGTCATGGCTACACCTTC.

The rearrangement uses TRBV4-1 and TRBJ2-3; 10 bases agree with TRBD2. The germline V gene has CDR1 MGHRA and CDR2 YSYEKL. V was clipped by 3 bases and J by 0 bases; unmatched bases: 15. The CDR3 contains 20 residues. This CDR3 reads CASSQATLFGLAVSTDTQYF. The CDR3 region has the DNA TGCGCCAGCAGCCAGGCTACCCTGTTCGGACTAGCGGTTAGCACAGATACGCAGTATTTT.

The chain carries TRBV6-5 and TRBJ1-2, with 11 bases identical to TRBD1. The CDR3 totals 16 residues. The ends lost 2 bases at V and 4 bases at J; junction bases unmatched: 6. In germline, CDR1 is MNHEY, CDR2 SVGAGI. CDR3 coding DNA: TGTGCCAGCAGTTACGGGGTGGGACAGGGGGGCTATGGCTACACCTTC. Translated: CASSYGVGQGGYGYTF.

The chain combines TRBV27 with TRBJ1-2, with TRBD1 matching over 7 bases. CDR3 length equals 16 residues. V was pared by 5 bases and J by 0 bases, with 9 bases of the junction left unmatched. Germline lookup yields CDR1 MNHEY and CDR2 SMNVEV (reference sequence). The CDR3 is CASSRTTGDPNYGYTF. The CDR3 nucleotides are TGTGCCAGCAGTCGAACCACAGGGGACCCTAACTATGGCTACACCTTC.

The chain uses TRBV14 and TRBJ2-7; D perhaps matches TRBD2 (6 bases). Looked up from germline, CDR1 is SGHDN and CDR2 is FVKESK. Trimming removed 1 base at V and 3 bases at J, with 13 bases between. CDR3 length equals 15 residues. CDR3 DNA: TGTGCCAGCAGCCAAGCCGGGAGTCTAAACTACGAGCAGTACTTC. Protein product: CASSQAGSLNYEQYF. The full variable domain, rest sourced from reference TRBV14 and TRBJ2-7, is EAGVTQFPSHSVIEKGQTVTLRCDPISGHDNLYWYRRVMGKEIKFLLHFVKESKQDESGMPNNRFLAERTGGTYSTLKVQPAELEDSGVYFCASSQAGSLNYEQYFGPGTRLTVT.

The chain has TRBV14 and TRBJ2-3; 13 nucleotides match TRBD2. CDR3 length equals 21 residues. The J segment lost 2 bases and the V segment lost 0 bases, leaving 14 bases of the junction unmatched. Germline V gene sequence: CDR1 SGHDN, CDR2 FVKESK. CDR3 DNA: TGTGCCAGCAGCCAAGATTTAGGTGGACTAGCGGGAGATGATGACACAGATACGCAGTATTTT. The encoded protein is CASSQDLGGLAGDDDTDTQYF.

This chain uses TRBV28 with TRBJ2-5, with 7 bases lining up with TRBD2. The V gene end was trimmed by 4 bases and the J gene end by 0 bases; junction bases not matched to a gene: 5. The germline gives CDR1 MDHEN, CDR2 SYDVKM. The length of the CDR3 is 15 residues. The CDR3 nucleotides read TGTGCCAGCAGTTCTGGCGGGGGATACCAAGAGACCCAGTACTTC. Translated: CASSSGGGYQETQYF. Using reference TRBV28 and TRBJ2-5 for the parts outside the CDR3, the full variable domain is DVKVTQSSRYLVKRTGEKVFLECVQDMDHENMFWYRQDPGLGLRLIYFSYDVKMKEKGDIPEGYSVSREKKERFSLILESASTNQTSMYLCASSSGGGYQETQYFGPGTRLLVL.

This chain connects TRBV4-2 to TRBJ2-3; 9 positions agree with TRBD1. The V and J ends lost 0 bases and 3 bases, in that order; junction bases with no gene match: 4. CDR1 and CDR2 (germline): LGHNA, YNFKEQ. This CDR3 is 16 amino acids long. As DNA, the CDR3 is TGTGCCAGCAGCCAAGAGGGGGACAGGGAGACAGATACGCAGTATTTT. Translated: CASSQEGDRETDTQYF.